The 10 T cell receptor beta chains below all came from one sample that was sequenced in a study of quantifying T cell responses using KT2 cells. Overall study context: cDNA was made from DNase-treated RNA using alpha and beta constant primers.

An oligo carrying a UMI was ligated to the cDNA 3' end. The first PCR ran about 4 cycles with an equimolar RC1.1 and RC1.2 beta primer mix. TCRdb analysed the UMI-ligation and nested PCR reads with MiXCR anew, one entry per CDR3 protein. The repertoire includes tens of thousands of distinct CDR3 sequences, 7.3% of them detected once, and 15% to 18% sits in the top ten. Sequenced material: PBMCs spiked with cells of the T cell clone KT2. The receptors were sampled from a human donor.

This clonotype was detected only a few times. The genes are TRBV4-1 and TRBJ2-1; 9 bases are shared with TRBD1. The CDR3 is 16 amino acids. V was clipped by 4 bases and J by 2 bases; unmatched bases: 6. Germline V gives CDR1 MGHRA, CDR2 YSYEKL. The CDR3 nucleotides are TGCGCCAGCAGCCCCTCACAGGGGGCACCCTACAATGAGCAGTTCTTC. It specifies CASSPSQGAPYNEQFF.

The chain employs TRBV13 and TRBJ2-7; possible D gene TRBD1, 6 bases. The V end lost 3 bases, the J end lost 2 bases, and 11 bases lay between the germline ends. The CDR3 is 14 residues long. Per the germline V gene, CDR1 is PRHDT and CDR2 is FYEKMQ (reference sequence). CDR3 nucleotide sequence: TGTGCCAGCAGCTTGGGACACTTCGCCTACGAGCAGTACTTC. It codes for CASSLGHFAYEQYF.

This clonotype was seen ten or more times. The chain is built from TRBV11-2 and TRBJ1-6, with D unresolved. The CDR3 has 13 residues. V dropped 1 base and J dropped 7 bases, with 5 bases sitting between them. Germline V gene sequence: CDR1 SGHAT, CDR2 FQNNGV. Written as DNA, the CDR3 is TGTGCCAGCAGCTTAGTGGAGAATTCACCCCTCCACTTT. Translation gives CASSLVENSPLHF.

This clonotype occurred many times. The chain couples TRBV6-2 or TRBV6-3 to TRBJ2-7; D gene ambiguous. The ends were cut back, 2 bases at V and 6 bases at J, with 29 bases in the middle. The CDR3 has 19 residues. Germline CDR1 reads MNHEY; CDR2 reads SVGEGT. The CDR3 loop is CASSYRPTVSYTVESEQYF. As DNA, the CDR3 is TGTGCCAGCAGTTACCGCCCCACCGTGAGCTACACCGTGGAGAGCGAGCAGTACTTC.

The J gene is TRBJ2-7, the V gene TRBV2; maybe TRBD2 (5 bases). Looked up from germline, CDR1 is SNHLY and CDR2 is FYNNEI. V was pared by 4 bases and J by 5 bases, with 15 bases between. This CDR3 spans 14 amino acids. For the CDR3, the DNA is TGTGCCAGCAGTGCTGCGGGTGCCTCGGACGAGCAGTACTTC. Amino acid sequence: CASSAAGASDEQYF. The whole variable domain, remainder taken from reference TRBV2 and TRBJ2-7, is EPEVTQTPSHQVTQMGQEVILRCVPISNHLYFYWYRQILGQKVEFLVSFYNNEISEKSEIFDDQFSVERPDGSNFTLKIRSTKLEDSAMYFCASSAAGASDEQYFGPGTRLTVT.

Notes on this clonotype: A much larger clone lies one base from this, so it may be a read error. The CDR3 sequence: CASSPLVGGSDEQFF. The CDR3 DNA sequence: TGTGCCAGCAGTCCCCTAGTGGGAGGGTCCGATGAGCAGTTCTTC. The rearrangement uses TRBV28 and TRBJ2-1; 7 bases are shared with TRBD2. The germline CDR1 and CDR2 sequences are MDHEN and SYDVKM. V was pared by 5 bases and J by 8 bases, with 12 bases of the junction left unmatched. The CDR3 is made up of 15 amino acids.

This clonotype was seen repeatedly, ten times or more. V gene TRBV29-1 combines with J gene TRBJ1-3; the match to TRBD1 covers 8 bases. Germline CDR1 is SQVTM and CDR2 is ANQGSEA. The CDR3 loop spans 13 amino acids. After removal of 5 bases from V and 4 bases from J, the junction contained 4 bases not matched to a gene. This CDR3 is CSVQRTGGNTIYF. CDR3 nucleotide sequence: TGCAGCGTTCAAAGGACAGGGGGAAACACCATATATTTT.

This clonotype was recorded many times. V and J are TRBV3-1 and TRBJ2-1; possible D gene TRBD2, 5 bases. V lost 5 bases to trimming and J lost 9 bases, with 17 bases between them. Germline CDR1 reads LGHDT; CDR2 reads YNNKEL (reference sequence). This CDR3 spans 14 amino acids. CDR3: CASSFGRGIGEQFF. CDR3 sequence (DNA): TGTGCCAGCAGCTTTGGGCGAGGGATTGGTGAGCAGTTCTTC.

This clonotype was counted between two and nine times. V usage is TRBV9 and J usage is TRBJ1-1; D might be TRBD1 (6 bases). Germline V gives CDR1 SGDLS, CDR2 YYNGEE. With 1 base removed from V and 5 bases from J, the gap between germline ends came to 18 bases. The CDR3 runs 16 residues. The CDR3 region has the DNA TGTGCCAGCAGCGTATCGAAGACAGGACCCGGTACTGAAGCTTTCTTT. It codes for CASSVSKTGPGTEAFF. Based on the CDR3 plus reference TRBV9 and TRBJ1-1, the full variable domain is DSGVTQTPKHLITATGQRVTLRCSPRSGDLSVYWYQQSLDQGLQFLIQYYNGEERAKGNILERFSAQQFPDLHSELNLSSLELGDSALYFCASSVSKTGPGTEAFFGQGTRLTVV.

This clonotype was recorded a few times. The V gene is TRBV20-1, the J gene TRBJ2-5; D not certain. Germline CDR1 reads DFQATT; CDR2 reads SNEGSKA (reference sequence). Between the trimmed V and J ends, which lost 4 bases and 4 bases, there was a span of 19 bases. The CDR3 sequence is 15 residues long. The CDR3 DNA reads TGCAGTGCTATCTTCGATGACTGGCCCCGAGAGACCCAGTACTTC. Translated: CSAIFDDWPRETQYF.